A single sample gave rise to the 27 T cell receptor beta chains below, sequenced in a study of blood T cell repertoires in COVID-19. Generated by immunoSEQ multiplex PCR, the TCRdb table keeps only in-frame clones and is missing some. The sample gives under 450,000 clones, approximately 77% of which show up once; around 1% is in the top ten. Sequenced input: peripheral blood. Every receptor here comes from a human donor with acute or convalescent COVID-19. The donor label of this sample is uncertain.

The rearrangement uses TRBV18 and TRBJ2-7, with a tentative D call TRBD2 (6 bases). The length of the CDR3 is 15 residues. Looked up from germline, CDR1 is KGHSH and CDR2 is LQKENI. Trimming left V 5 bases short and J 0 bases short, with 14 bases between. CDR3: CASSTGGTSSYEQYF. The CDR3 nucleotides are TGTGCCAGCTCAACCGGCGGGACCTCCTCCTACGAGCAGTACTTC.

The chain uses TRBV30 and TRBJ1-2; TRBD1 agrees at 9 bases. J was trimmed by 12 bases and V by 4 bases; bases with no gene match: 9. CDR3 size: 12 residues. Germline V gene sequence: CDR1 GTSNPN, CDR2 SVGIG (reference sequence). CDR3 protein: CAWNRQGVVNTF. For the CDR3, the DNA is TGTGCCTGGAACCGACAGGGGGTCGTTAACACCTTC.

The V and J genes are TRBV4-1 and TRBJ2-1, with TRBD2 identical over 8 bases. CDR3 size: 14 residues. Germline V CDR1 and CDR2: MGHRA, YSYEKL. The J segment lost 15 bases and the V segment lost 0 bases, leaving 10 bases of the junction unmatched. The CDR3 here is CASSQETRGSGRFF. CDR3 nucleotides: TGCGCCAGCAGCCAAGAAACCCGGGGCAGCGGGAGGTTCTTC.

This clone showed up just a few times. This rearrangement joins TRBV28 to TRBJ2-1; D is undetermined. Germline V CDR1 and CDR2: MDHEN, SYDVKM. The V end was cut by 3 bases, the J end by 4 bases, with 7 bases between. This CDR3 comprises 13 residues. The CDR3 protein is CASSFRTYNEQFF. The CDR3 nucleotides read TGTGCCAGCAGTTTCCGAACTTACAATGAGCAGTTCTTC.

For the CDR3, the DNA is TGCGCCAGCAGCGTGCAACCGGGACAGGGGTACACCGGGGAGCTGTTTTTT. It yields the protein CASSVQPGQGYTGELFF. The chain uses TRBV5-1 and TRBJ2-2, with 10 bases fitting TRBD1. The germline gives CDR1 SGHRS, CDR2 YFSETQ. V lost 4 bases to trimming and J lost 3 bases; unmatched junction nucleotides: 9. This CDR3 region has 17 residues.

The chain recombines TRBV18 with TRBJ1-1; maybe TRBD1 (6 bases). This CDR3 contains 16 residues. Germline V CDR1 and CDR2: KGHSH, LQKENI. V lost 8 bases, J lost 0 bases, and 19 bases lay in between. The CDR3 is CASTPDRSIMNTEAFF. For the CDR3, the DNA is TGTGCCAGCACCCCCGACAGGTCCATCATGAACACTGAAGCTTTCTTT.

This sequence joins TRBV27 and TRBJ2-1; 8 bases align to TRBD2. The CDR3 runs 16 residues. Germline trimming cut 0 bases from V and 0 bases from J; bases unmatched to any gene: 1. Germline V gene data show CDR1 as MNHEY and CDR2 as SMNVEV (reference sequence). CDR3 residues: CASSLSLAGSYNEQFF. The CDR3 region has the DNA TGTGCCAGCAGTTTATCGCTAGCGGGCTCCTACAATGAGCAGTTCTTC.

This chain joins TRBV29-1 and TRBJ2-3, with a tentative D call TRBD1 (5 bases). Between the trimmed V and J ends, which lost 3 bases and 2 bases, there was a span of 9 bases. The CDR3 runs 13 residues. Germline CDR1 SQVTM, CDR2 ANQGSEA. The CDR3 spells CSVEGRYTDTQYF. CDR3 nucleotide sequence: TGCAGCGTTGAGGGGCGGTACACAGATACGCAGTATTTT.

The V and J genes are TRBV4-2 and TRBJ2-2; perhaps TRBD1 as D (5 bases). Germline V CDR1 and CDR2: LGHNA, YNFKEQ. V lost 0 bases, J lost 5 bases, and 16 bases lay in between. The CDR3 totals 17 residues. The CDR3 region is CASSQDITMQGTGELFF. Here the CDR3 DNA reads TGTGCCAGCAGCCAAGACATTACTATGCAGGGAACCGGGGAGCTGTTTTTT.

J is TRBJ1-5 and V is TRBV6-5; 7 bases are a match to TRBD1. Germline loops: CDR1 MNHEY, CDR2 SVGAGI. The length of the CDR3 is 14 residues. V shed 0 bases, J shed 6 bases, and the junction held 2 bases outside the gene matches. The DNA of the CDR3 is TGTGCCAGCAGTTACTCCCGACAGGGTCAGCCCCAGCATTTT. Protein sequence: CASSYSRQGQPQHF.

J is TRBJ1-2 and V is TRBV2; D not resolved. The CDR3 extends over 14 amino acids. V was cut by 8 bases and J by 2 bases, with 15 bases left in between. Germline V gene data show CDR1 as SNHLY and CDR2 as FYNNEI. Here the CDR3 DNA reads TGTGCCAGCGAACCGGACTACGGCAACTATGGCTACACCTTC. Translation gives CASEPDYGNYGYTF.

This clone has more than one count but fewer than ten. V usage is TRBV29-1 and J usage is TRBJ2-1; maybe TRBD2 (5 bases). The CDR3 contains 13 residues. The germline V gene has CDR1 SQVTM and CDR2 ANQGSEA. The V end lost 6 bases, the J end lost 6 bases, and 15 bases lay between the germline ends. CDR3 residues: CSVIKSSPNEQFF. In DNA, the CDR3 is TGCAGCGTCATTAAGTCTAGCCCCAATGAGCAGTTCTTC.

The CDR3, as DNA: TGCGCCAGCAGCCCCCGGGTTCCCAATCAGCCCCAGCATTTT. Its translation is CASSPRVPNQPQHF. V gene TRBV4-1 combines with J gene TRBJ1-5; D gene ambiguous. The CDR3 contains 14 residues. Germline CDR1 reads MGHRA; CDR2 reads YSYEKL. V shed 4 bases and J shed 3 bases, with 10 bases lying between them.

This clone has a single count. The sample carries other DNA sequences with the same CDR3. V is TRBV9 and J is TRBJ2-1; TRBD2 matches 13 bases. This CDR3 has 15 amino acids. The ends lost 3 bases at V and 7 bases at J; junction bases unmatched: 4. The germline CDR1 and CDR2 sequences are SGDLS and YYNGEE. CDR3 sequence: CASSGTSGRLNEQFF. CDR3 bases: TGTGCCAGCAGCGGGACTAGCGGGAGACTAAATGAGCAGTTCTTC.

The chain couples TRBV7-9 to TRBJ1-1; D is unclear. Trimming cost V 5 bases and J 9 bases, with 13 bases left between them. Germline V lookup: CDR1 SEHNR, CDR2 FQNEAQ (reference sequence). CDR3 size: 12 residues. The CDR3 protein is CASSPSVNQAFF. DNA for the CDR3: TGTGCCAGCAGCCCCAGCGTAAATCAAGCTTTCTTT.

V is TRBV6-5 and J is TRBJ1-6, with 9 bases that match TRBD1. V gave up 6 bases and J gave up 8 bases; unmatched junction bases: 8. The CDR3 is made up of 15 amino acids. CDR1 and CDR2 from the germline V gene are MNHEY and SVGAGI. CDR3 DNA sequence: TGTGCCAGCAGGATACTACAGGGGGCTGATTCACCCCTCCACTTT. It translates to CASRILQGADSPLHF.

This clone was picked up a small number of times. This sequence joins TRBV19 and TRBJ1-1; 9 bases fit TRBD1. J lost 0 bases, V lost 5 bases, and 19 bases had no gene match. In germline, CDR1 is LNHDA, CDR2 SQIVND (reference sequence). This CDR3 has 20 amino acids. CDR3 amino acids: CASSVGTGRIRLGVNTEAFF. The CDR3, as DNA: TGTGCCAGTAGTGTAGGGACAGGGAGAATCCGGTTGGGAGTGAACACTGAAGCTTTCTTT.

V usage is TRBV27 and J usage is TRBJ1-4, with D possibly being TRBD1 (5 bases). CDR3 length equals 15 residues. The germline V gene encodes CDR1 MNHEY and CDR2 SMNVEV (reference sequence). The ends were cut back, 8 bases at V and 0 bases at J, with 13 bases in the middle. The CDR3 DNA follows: TGTGCCAGCGGGTCGGGAGGGGCAACTAATGAAAAACTGTTTTTT. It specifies CASGSGGATNEKLFF.

The CDR3 reads CASSPGQEYGYTF. In DNA, the CDR3 is TGTGCCAGCTCACCGGGACAGGAATATGGCTACACCTTC. The rearrangement uses TRBV18 and TRBJ1-2; the match to TRBD1 covers 8 bases. CDR1 is KGHSH, CDR2 LQKENI, per germline. Unmatched junction bases numbered 2, after V lost 3 bases and J lost 5 bases. The CDR3 totals 13 residues.

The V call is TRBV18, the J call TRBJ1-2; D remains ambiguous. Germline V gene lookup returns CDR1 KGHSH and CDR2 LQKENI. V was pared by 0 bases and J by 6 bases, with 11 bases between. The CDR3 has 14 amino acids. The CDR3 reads CASSPPEVGDGYTF. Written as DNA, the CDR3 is TGTGCCAGCTCACCACCAGAGGTCGGAGATGGCTACACCTTC.

CDR3 sequence (DNA): TGTGCCAGCAGCAATACCCTGACAGGGGAATATGGCTACACCTTC. It translates to CASSNTLTGEYGYTF. This sequence joins TRBV5-5 and TRBJ1-2; 8 nucleotides agree with TRBD1. Germline loops: CDR1 SGHKS, CDR2 YYEKEE (reference sequence). V shed 4 bases, J shed 5 bases, and the junction held 10 bases outside the gene matches. The CDR3 has 15 residues. Full variable domain (missing parts from reference TRBV5-5 and TRBJ1-2): DAGVTQSPTHLIKTRGQQVTLRCSPISGHKSVSWYQQVLGQGPQFIFQYYEKEERGRGNFPDRFSARQFPNYSSELNVNALLLGDSALYLCASSNTLTGEYGYTFGSGTRLTVV.

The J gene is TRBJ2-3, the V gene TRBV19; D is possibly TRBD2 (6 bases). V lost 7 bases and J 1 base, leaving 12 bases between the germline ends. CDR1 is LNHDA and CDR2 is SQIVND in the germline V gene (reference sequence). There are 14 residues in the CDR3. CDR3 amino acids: CASTLRGRTDTQYF. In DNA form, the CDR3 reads TGTGCCAGTACTTTGCGGGGACGCACAGATACGCAGTATTTT. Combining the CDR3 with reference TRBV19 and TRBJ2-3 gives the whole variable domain DGGITQSPKYLFRKEGQNVTLSCEQNLNHDAMYWYRQDPGQGLRLIYYSQIVNDFQKGDIAEGYSVSREKKESFPLTVTSAQKNPTAFYLCASTLRGRTDTQYFGPGTRLTVL.

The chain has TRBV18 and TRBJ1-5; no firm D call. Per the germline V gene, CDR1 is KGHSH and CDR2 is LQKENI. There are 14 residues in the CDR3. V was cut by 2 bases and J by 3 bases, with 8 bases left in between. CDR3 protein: CASSPNPHNQPQHF. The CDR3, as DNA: TGTGCCAGCTCACCAAATCCCCACAATCAGCCCCAGCATTTT.

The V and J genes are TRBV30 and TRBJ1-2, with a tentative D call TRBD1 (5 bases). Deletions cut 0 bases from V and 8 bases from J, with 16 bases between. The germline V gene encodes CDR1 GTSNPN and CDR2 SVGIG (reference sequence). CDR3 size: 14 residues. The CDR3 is CAWSVIVGLGGYTF. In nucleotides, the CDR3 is TGTGCCTGGAGTGTAATTGTGGGGCTCGGGGGCTACACCTTC.

CDR3 loop: CASSERGTGKVVAFF. The CDR3 nucleotides read TGTGCCAGCAGTGAACGGGGCACAGGGAAGGTGGTAGCTTTCTTT. The rearrangement links TRBV6-1 to TRBJ1-1, with D tentatively TRBD1 (6 bases). The CDR3 is 15 residues long. The ends were cut back, 2 bases at V and 10 bases at J, with 20 bases in the middle. Germline loops: CDR1 MNHNS, CDR2 SASEGT.

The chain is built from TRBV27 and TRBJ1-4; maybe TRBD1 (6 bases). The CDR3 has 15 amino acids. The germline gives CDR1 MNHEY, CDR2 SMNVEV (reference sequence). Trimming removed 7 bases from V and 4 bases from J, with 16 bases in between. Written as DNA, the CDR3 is TGTGCCAGCAAGCCGATGACAGGTCATAATGAAAAACTGTTTTTT. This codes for CASKPMTGHNEKLFF. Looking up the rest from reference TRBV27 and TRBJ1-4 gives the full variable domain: EAQVTQNPRYLITVTGKKLTVTCSQNMNHEYMSWYRQDPGLGLRQIYYSMNVEVTDKGDVPEGYKVSRKEKRNFPLILESPSPNQTSLYFCASKPMTGHNEKLFFGSGTQLSVL.

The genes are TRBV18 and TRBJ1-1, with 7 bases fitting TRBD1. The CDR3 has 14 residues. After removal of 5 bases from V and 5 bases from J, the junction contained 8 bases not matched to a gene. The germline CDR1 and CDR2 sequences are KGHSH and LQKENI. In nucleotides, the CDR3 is TGTGCCAGCTCATCCCAGACAGGGCGGACTGAAGCTTTCTTT. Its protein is CASSSQTGRTEAFF.